A selection of T cell receptor beta chains follows, all from one sample in a study of T cell responses to AZD1222 COVID-19 vaccine. Only in-frame clones appear in the TCRdb table, and some are missing; sequencing was by immunoSEQ multiplex PCR. The sample lists roughly 140,000 clones; 80% to 95% were seen once. Sequences were derived from peripheral blood, sampled on day 0 of AZD1222 vaccination. Receptors were obtained from an adult in good health. Both conserved end residues are part of each CDR3. The order of the fields is J gene, V gene, D gene, clone size, CDR3 length, CDR3 DNA, CDR3 protein. The D gene is left open where the match is weak. Some rows have no size entry. The others give once, few or many, or a class for an expanded clone.

TRBJ1-2 | TRBV5-4 | TRBD1 | - | 15 | TGTGCCAGCAGCTTGGCTAGGACAGGGACCTATGGCTACACCTTC | CASSLARTGTYGYTF
TRBJ1-5 | TRBV4-1 | - | - | 13 | TGCGCCAGCAGCCAGGCGTTCAATCAGCCCCAGCATTTT | CASSQAFNQPQHF
TRBJ2-7 | TRBV5-4 | - | - | 14 | TGTGCCAGCAGTATAGCGGACCAGAGGGGGGAGCAGTACTTC | CASSIADQRGEQYF
TRBJ2-5 | TRBV5-1 | TRBD2 | - | 16 | TGCGCCAGCAGCCGACCCTTAGCGGGAGCCCCCGAGACCCAGTACTTC | CASSRPLAGAPETQYF
TRBJ1-6 | TRBV24-1 | TRBD1 | - | 13 | TGTGCCACCAGTGACAGGGGGACTTCACCCCTCCACTTT | CATSDRGTSPLHF
TRBJ1-3 | TRBV18 | - | - | 15 | TGTGCCAGCTCACCACCGAAGGGCTCTGGAAACACCATATATTTT | CASSPPKGSGNTIYF
TRBJ1-2 | TRBV2 | TRBD1 | - | 14 | TGTGCCAGCGCGGCGACAGGGGGCGGCTACGGCTACACCTTC | CASAATGGGYGYTF
TRBJ1-1 | TRBV5-1 | TRBD1 | - | 14 | TGCGCCAGCAGCTTGCGGGACAGGGGTACTGAAGCTTTCTTT | CASSLRDRGTEAFF
TRBJ1-1 | TRBV2 | TRBD1 | few | 13 | TGTGCCAGCAGCGGACAGGGTTCCACTGAAGCTTTCTTT | CASSGQGSTEAFF
TRBJ2-2 | TRBV5-1 | - | once | 16 | TGCGCCAGCAGCTGGGGGGCCGCTGGGGACACCGGGGAGCTGTTTTTT | CASSWGAAGDTGELFF
TRBJ1-2 | TRBV5-4 | TRBD1 | once | 13 | TGTGCCAGCAGCCCCGACAGGGCTCGTGGCTACACCTTC | CASSPDRARGYTF
TRBJ1-1 | TRBV3-1/TRBV3-2 | - | - | 13 | TGTGCCAGCAGCCCGACCCTGAGGCCTGAAGCTTTCTTT | CASSPTLRPEAFF
TRBJ1-5 | TRBV19 | TRBD1 | - | 15 | TGTGCCAGTATTACGACAGGGGGTAGCAATCAGCCCCAGCATTTT | CASITTGGSNQPQHF